This T cell receptor beta chain was sequenced in a study of PD-1 blockade in classical Hodgkin lymphoma. The patients all showed relapse after autologous stem cell transplantation, while their brentuximab vedotin exposure varied. Here immunoSEQ multiplex PCR was the method, and the copy in TCRdb shows in-frame clones only, minus some. The table records approximately 100,000 clones, approximately 90% of them present only once. As for this clone: The antigen is unknown.

V shed 0 bases and J 9 bases; nucleotides not matched to a gene: 4. The CDR3 sequence is 15 residues long. Germline CDR1 is MNHEY and CDR2 is SVGAGI. Study results and limitations: By C4D1 there was a significant rise in CD4+ TCR diversity but not in CD8+ TCR diversity.

Sequencing used peripheral blood mononuclear cells (PBMCs), obtained before the second cycle of nivolumab. This TCR came from a human donor with classical Hodgkin lymphoma. J is TRBJ1-6 and V is TRBV6-5, with 8 bases identical to TRBD1. CDR3 coding DNA: TGTGCCAGCAGTTACTCGCCGGACAGGGTTTCACCCCTCCACTTT. Encoded protein: CASSYSPDRVSPLHF.